The 27 T cell receptor beta chains below were found in one sample sequenced in a study of blood T cells in healthy people across ages (dated by TCRdb to between 2015 and 2017). The protocol used for the library was 5' RACE. The reads were generated on an Illumina HiSeq 2500. A second PCR of roughly 6 to 12 cycles was run with a J-beta primer mix and a sample-barcoded 5' primer. TCRdb passed the public sequencing reads through fastp at Q25 and MiXCR, retaining productive beta sequences. Each CDR3 protein appears once, grouped with its most common genes and DNA. The sample table lists 980,000 or so distinct CDR3 sequences, roughly 48% of them with a count of one. The ten most abundant clones make up roughly an eighth of the sample. Sequencing used blood. Receptor source: a man in his thirties or forties in good health.

The sample holds a few counts of this clonotype. The chain links TRBV9 to TRBJ2-7, with 7 nucleotides matching TRBD1. The CDR3 has 15 residues. Germline loops: CDR1 SGDLS, CDR2 YYNGEE. V lost 4 bases and J lost 3; bases outside the gene matches: 10. The CDR3: CASSPEDRNHYEQYF. In DNA form, the CDR3 reads TGTGCCAGCAGCCCCGAGGACAGGAACCACTACGAGCAGTACTTC. Complete variable domain (other parts from reference TRBV9 and TRBJ2-7): DSGVTQTPKHLITATGQRVTLRCSPRSGDLSVYWYQQSLDQGLQFLIQYYNGEERAKGNILERFSAQQFPDLHSELNLSSLELGDSALYFCASSPEDRNHYEQYFGPGTRLTVT.

The chain uses TRBV5-1 and TRBJ1-1; D is unresolved. V dropped 6 bases and J dropped 2 bases, with 11 bases sitting between them. The CDR3 totals 13 residues. CDR1 is SGHRS, CDR2 YFSETQ, per germline. CDR3 sequence (DNA): TGCGCCAGCATGGAGATCTCAAACACTGAAGCTTTCTTT. Encoded protein: CASMEISNTEAFF.

This sequence joins TRBV4-1 and TRBJ2-3; TRBD2 agrees at 14 bases. The CDR3 length is 19 residues. Germline V gives CDR1 MGHRA, CDR2 YSYEKL. The V segment lost 2 bases and the J segment 2 bases; nucleotides outside the gene matches: 9. Here the CDR3 reads CASSQTKTSGGVLTDTQYF. The CDR3 DNA reads TGCGCCAGCAGCCAAACGAAGACTAGCGGGGGGGTTCTCACAGATACGCAGTATTTT.

This clonotype showed up just a few times. This chain joins TRBV10-2 and TRBJ2-3, with a tentative D call TRBD2 (6 bases). With 8 bases removed from V and 2 bases from J, the gap between germline ends came to 26 bases. Germline V gives CDR1 WSHSY, CDR2 SAAADI. The CDR3 is 18 residues long. The CDR3 spells CASLTSGDFRTNTDTQYF. CDR3 bases: TGCGCCAGCCTAACTTCCGGGGACTTCCGAACAAACACAGATACGCAGTATTTT.

V is TRBV29-1 and J is TRBJ2-5; TRBD1 is a possible D gene (5 bases). Germline V lookup: CDR1 SQVTM, CDR2 ANQGSEA. V was cut by 3 bases and J by 0 bases, with 5 bases left in between. This CDR3 region has 12 residues. Here the CDR3 reads CSVDRDQETQYF. CDR3 sequence (DNA): TGCAGCGTTGACAGGGACCAAGAGACCCAGTACTTC.

This chain joins TRBV7-2 and TRBJ2-5, with D perhaps TRBD1 (6 bases). CDR3 length equals 15 residues. Germline CDR1 SGHTA, CDR2 FQGNSA. Trimming cost V 4 bases and J 6 bases, with 18 bases left between them. CDR3 DNA: TGTGCCAGCAGCTCGGGAACAGGGTTGGCAAAGACCCAGTACTTC. Amino acid sequence: CASSSGTGLAKTQYF.

This clonotype turned up a few times. The gene calls are TRBV29-1 and TRBJ2-7; 7 positions agree with TRBD1. From germline, CDR1 is SQVTM and CDR2 ANQGSEA. V shed 4 bases, J shed 0 bases, and the junction held 6 bases outside the gene matches. There are 14 residues in the CDR3. The CDR3 bases are TGCAGCGTTGGACAGGGAGAGAGCTCCTACGAGCAGTACTTC. Protein: CSVGQGESSYEQYF.

V is TRBV24-1 and J is TRBJ2-2; 9 nucleotides match TRBD1. Germline trimming cut 4 bases from V and 4 bases from J; bases unmatched to any gene: 6. CDR1 and CDR2 from the germline V gene are KGHDR and SFDVKD. CDR3 length: 16 amino acids. CDR3 protein: CATSDFGTGITGELFF. The DNA for the CDR3 is TGTGCCACCAGTGACTTCGGGACAGGGATCACCGGGGAGCTGTTTTTT.

The chain recombines TRBV28 with TRBJ2-7; a weak D match, TRBD2 (5 bases). CDR1 is MDHEN, CDR2 SYDVKM, per germline. V shed 11 bases and J shed 2 bases, with 22 bases lying between them. The CDR3 extends over 15 amino acids. The chain's CDR3 is CACTPETVGAYEQYF. CDR3 nucleotide sequence: TGTGCCTGCACCCCGGAAACAGTCGGGGCCTACGAGCAGTACTTC.

This sequence joins TRBV7-9 and TRBJ1-1; the D gene is possibly TRBD1 (6 bases). This CDR3 has 15 amino acids. CDR1 is SEHNR and CDR2 is FQNEAQ in the germline V gene (reference sequence). Deletions cut 5 bases from V and 0 bases from J, with 13 bases between. CDR3 coding DNA: TGTGCCAGCAGCCCTAGGGACACCTTGAACACTGAAGCTTTCTTT. This encodes CASSPRDTLNTEAFF. Together with reference TRBV7-9 and TRBJ1-1, the CDR3 gives the full variable domain: DTGVSQNPRHKITKRGQNVTFRCDPISEHNRLYWYRQTLGQGPEFLTYFQNEAQLEKSRLLSDRFSAERPKGSFSTLEIQRTEQGDSAMYLCASSPRDTLNTEAFFGQGTRLTVV.

V is TRBV5-5 and J is TRBJ2-7; D remains ambiguous. CDR1 and CDR2 (germline): SGHKS, YYEKEE (reference sequence). The ends were cut back, 4 bases at V and 0 bases at J, with 11 bases in the middle. This CDR3 comprises 14 residues. The CDR3 region has the DNA TGTGCCAGCAGCCAGGACGGAAACTCCTACGAGCAGTACTTC. Its translation is CASSQDGNSYEQYF. The whole variable domain, remainder taken from reference TRBV5-5 and TRBJ2-7, is DAGVTQSPTHLIKTRGQQVTLRCSPISGHKSVSWYQQVLGQGPQFIFQYYEKEERGRGNFPDRFSARQFPNYSSELNVNALLLGDSALYLCASSQDGNSYEQYFGPGTRLTVT.

This clonotype has only a few counts. The rearrangement uses TRBV6-5 and TRBJ1-2; 10 positions match TRBD1. V lost 10 bases to trimming and J lost 4 bases; unmatched junction nucleotides: 15. The CDR3 has 16 residues. CDR1 is MNHEY and CDR2 is SVGAGI in the germline V gene. DNA for the CDR3: TGTGCCACCCTCACCGGGACAGGGGCTACTACCTATGGCTACACCTTC. Translating gives CATLTGTGATTYGYTF.

This clonotype came up a few times. This chain joins TRBV3-1 and TRBJ2-2; D remains unclear. Trimming left V 1 base short and J 7 bases short, with 10 bases between. Germline V gene sequence: CDR1 LGHDT, CDR2 YNNKEL (reference sequence). This CDR3 has 14 residues. The CDR3 here is CASSQAQGLGELFF. CDR3 DNA sequence: TGTGCCAGCAGCCAAGCCCAAGGTCTCGGGGAGCTGTTTTTT. The whole variable domain, remainder taken from reference TRBV3-1 and TRBJ2-2, is DTAVSQTPKYLVTQMGNDKSIKCEQNLGHDTMYWYKQDSKKFLKIMFSYNNKELIINETVPNRFSPKSPDKAHLNLHINSLELGDSAVYFCASSQAQGLGELFFGEGSRLTVL.

This clonotype was observed a few times. The chain couples TRBV11-2 to TRBJ2-1; 9 bases map to TRBD2. The CDR3 is 17 residues long. Germline values: CDR1 SGHAT, CDR2 FQNNGV. V was clipped by 5 bases and J by 7 bases; unmatched bases: 15. The CDR3 region is CASSMKTGTSKVNEQFF. The CDR3 DNA is TGTGCCAGCAGCATGAAAACCGGGACTAGCAAGGTTAATGAGCAGTTCTTC. Full variable domain (remainder filled in from reference TRBV11-2 and TRBJ2-1): EAGVAQSPRYKIIEKRQSVAFWCNPISGHATLYWYQQILGQGPKLLIQFQNNGVVDDSQLPKDRFSAERLKGVDSTLKIQPAKLEDSAVYLCASSMKTGTSKVNEQFFGPGTRLTVL.

This chain uses TRBV6-5 with TRBJ2-3; no reliable D call. V gave up 2 bases and J gave up 2 bases, with 20 bases separating them. This CDR3 contains 18 residues. CDR1 and CDR2 (germline): MNHEY, SVGAGI. The CDR3 DNA reads as TGTGCCAGCAGTTACGAAGCGATCACTATACTCGACACAGATACGCAGTATTTT. Translated: CASSYEAITILDTDTQYF.

This clonotype appeared a few times. This chain uses TRBV6-6 with TRBJ2-1; D gene unclear. The CDR3 totals 16 residues. Trimming left V 0 bases short and J 0 bases short, with 9 bases between. The germline V gene has CDR1 MNHNY and CDR2 SVGAGI (reference sequence). Here the CDR3 DNA reads TGTGCCAGCAGTTACTCTGGGCTGTACTCCTACAATGAGCAGTTCTTC. This gives the protein CASSYSGLYSYNEQFF.

V and J are TRBV6-6 and TRBJ1-5; D may be TRBD1 (6 bases). From germline, CDR1 is MNHNY and CDR2 SVGAGI (reference sequence). Deletions cut 10 bases from V and 7 bases from J, with 17 bases between. CDR3 length equals 13 residues. The CDR3 DNA follows: TGTGCCACTTACTCAGGGGTCCGGCAGCCCCAGCATTTT. Its protein is CATYSGVRQPQHF.

Note on this clonotype: Mismatch with germline at one junction end may stem from a read error. The gene calls are TRBV5-1 and TRBJ2-1; a possible D gene is TRBD2 (6 bases). Per germline, CDR1 SGHRS and CDR2 YFSETQ. The CDR3 extends over 13 amino acids. CDR3 loop: CASSFGGDNEQFF. For the CDR3, the DNA is TGTGCCAGCAGTTTCGGCGGGGACAATGAGCAGTTCTTC. The variable domain in full, completed from reference TRBV5-1 and TRBJ2-1, reads KAGVTQTPRYLIKTRGQQVTLSCSPISGHRSVSWYQQTPGQGLQFLFEYFSETQRNKGNFPGRFSGRQFSNSRSEMNVSTLELGDSALYLCASSFGGDNEQFFGPGTRLTVL.

This rearrangement joins TRBV20-1 to TRBJ2-5; 7 bases fit TRBD1. CDR3 length equals 15 residues. Trimming took 0 bases from V and 5 from J; bases not matched to a gene: 9. Germline V gives CDR1 DFQATT, CDR2 SNEGSKA (reference sequence). DNA for the CDR3: TGCAGTGCTAGAGATCGGGGACAGACAGGGGAGACCCAGTACTTC. Translating gives CSARDRGQTGETQYF.

CDR3 sequence (DNA): TGCAGCGTTGAAGGTGTTGGGATCGGACAGGGAGGCACAGATACGCAGTATTTT. Its protein product is CSVEGVGIGQGGTDTQYF. The chain uses TRBV29-1 and TRBJ2-3; 8 bases are shared with TRBD1. V gave up 1 base and J gave up 1 base; unmatched junction bases: 13. Germline CDR1 reads SQVTM; CDR2 reads ANQGSEA. CDR3 length: 18 residues.

The chain has TRBV4-3 and TRBJ1-2; D might be TRBD1 (6 bases). The CDR3 consists of 16 residues. Trimming cost V 0 bases and J 4 bases, with 15 bases left between them. CDR1 is LGHNA, CDR2 YSLEER, per germline. The DNA for the CDR3 is TGCGCCAGCAGCCAAGATGTTGCGGGGGCGGGCTATGGCTACACCTTC. It is translated as CASSQDVAGAGYGYTF.

This clonotype was detected a few times. This chain joins TRBV20-1 and TRBJ2-5; D is unresolved. The germline V and J ends were trimmed by 7 bases and 5 bases, with 11 bases remaining between them. Germline assignment: CDR1 DFQATT and CDR2 SNEGSKA (reference sequence). This CDR3 contains 11 residues. The CDR3 coding sequence is TGCAGTGTAAGGGTATTGGAGACCCAGTACTTC. Translating gives CSVRVLETQYF.

Concerning this clonotype itself: This could be a read error, since a much larger clone is one nucleotide away. The V call is TRBV4-3, the J call TRBJ2-7; 8 bases agree with TRBD2. The CDR3 runs to 17 residues. V lost 0 bases, J lost 7 bases, and 14 bases stayed unmatched. Germline CDR1 LGHNA, CDR2 YSLEER. Here the CDR3 DNA reads TGCGCCAGCAGCCAAGATGGGTTGAGCGGGGGAGCTTATGAGCAGTACTTC. Its protein product is CASSQDGLSGGAYEQYF.

The chain combines TRBV29-1 with TRBJ2-3, with D possibly being TRBD1 (6 bases). V was cut by 6 bases and J by 0 bases, with 10 bases left in between. Germline loops: CDR1 SQVTM, CDR2 ANQGSEA. The CDR3 contains 13 residues. The CDR3 DNA sequence: TGCAGCGTCTTCCAGGGGAGCACAGATACGCAGTATTTT. Protein product: CSVFQGSTDTQYF.

Remarks on this clonotype: One junction end does not reproduce the germline sequence, and a read error may be involved. The rearrangement links TRBV10-3 to TRBJ2-4, with TRBD2 identical over 13 bases. This CDR3 is 20 amino acids long. Per the germline V gene, CDR1 is ENHRY and CDR2 is SYGVKD. CDR3 sequence reads: CTISEWGGTSGDQAKNIQYF. In nucleotides, the CDR3 is TGTACCATCAGTGAGTGGGGTGGGACTAGCGGGGATCAAGCCAAAAACATTCAGTACTTC.

This sequence joins TRBV4-1 and TRBJ2-7; possible D gene TRBD1, 5 bases. The germline V gene encodes CDR1 MGHRA and CDR2 YSYEKL. Deletions cut 0 bases from V and 3 bases from J, with 15 bases between. The CDR3 runs 16 residues. As DNA, the CDR3 is TGCGCCAGCAGCCAAGAGCCTTATGACAGCTACTACGAGCAGTACTTC. Translating it yields CASSQEPYDSYYEQYF.

The chain recombines TRBV9 with TRBJ1-5; no firm D call. The germline V gene encodes CDR1 SGDLS and CDR2 YYNGEE. V was cut by 0 bases and J by 0 bases, with 10 bases left in between. CDR3 size: 16 residues. CDR3 in DNA: TGTGCCAGCAGCGTAGGGGTGGGGTATAGCAATCAGCCCCAGCATTTT. This codes for CASSVGVGYSNQPQHF.